Here is one T cell receptor beta chain with its context. Its specificity is not known. This sample was included in a study of cytomegalovirus exposure and HLA in healthy donors. Whole-study findings and limits: The sole available immune exposure information was CMV serostatus.

The PCR made use of 60 Vbeta and 13 Jbeta primers. The method was immunoSEQ multiplex PCR; TCRdb's version includes in-frame clones alone and lacks a portion of them. The repertoire has about 120,000 clones, approximately 80% of them found once; the top ten carry about 1.5%. The CDR3 contains 13 residues. V was pared by 7 bases and J by 7 bases, with 19 bases between. Per germline, CDR1 SQVTM and CDR2 ANQGSEA. Sequencing was performed on PBMCs. The clonotype originates from a woman younger than 35 in good health and CMV-seronegative. The V and J genes are TRBV29-1 and TRBJ1-1, with D perhaps TRBD1 (6 bases). The CDR3 nucleotides are TGCAGCGCCACCCGACAGGTCCGCCTTGAAGCTTTCTTT. Protein sequence: CSATRQVRLEAFF.